This T cell receptor beta chain stems from a study of cytomegalovirus exposure and HLA in healthy donors. For the study at large: Early released data had 65 million to 100 million unique TCRs, all coming from HLA-typed donors. Study results and limitations: It was reported that TCR beta sequences correctly inferred the HLA-A and HLA-B alleles for most subjects. The likely explanation for a cluster of highly shared sequence variants was sequencing artifact.

The PCR made use of 60 Vbeta and 13 Jbeta primers. Methods used by the authors: The authors later counted around 80 million unique TCR beta chains, roughly 11 million of them shared. This table comes from immunoSEQ multiplex PCR, and its TCRdb copy is limited to in-frame clones, with some not included. V and J calls and clone size follow that table, whereas D and trimming were derived from the DNA. Of 130,000 to 150,000 clones in the sample, 60% to 85% were seen once. CDR1 and CDR2 from the germline V gene are WNHNN and SYGVQD (reference sequence). This CDR3 region has 15 residues. Details on this clone: The antigen remains undetermined. A read error may produce the germline difference seen at one junction end.

V is TRBV10-1 and J is TRBJ2-7; 9 nucleotides line up with TRBD1. The source of this sequence is a man in his forties in good health and CMV-seropositive. The sample taken for sequencing was PBMCs. CDR3 in amino acids: CASSERGQGTVLLHF. As DNA, the CDR3 is TGCGCCAGCAGTGAGAGGGGACAGGGAACAGTCCTTCTACACTTC.